Presented here are 24 T cell receptor beta chains from one specimen sequenced in a study of response to subunit inactivated influenza vaccine. TCRdb itself ran the RT-PCR reads through MiXCR, one entry per CDR3 protein. The sample includes 150,000 to 200,000 distinct CDR3 sequences, around 9% of them seen just once. The material was non-naive T cells sorted from PBMCs, obtained on the day of vaccination. These receptors were obtained from a man aged 50 to 60 who received an inactivated influenza vaccine.

This clonotype was seen more than once but under ten times. J is TRBJ2-5 and V is TRBV20-1; D may be TRBD2 (5 bases). The CDR3 runs 14 residues. The germline V gene encodes CDR1 DFQATT and CDR2 SNEGSKA (reference sequence). Trimming pared 6 bases from V and 2 bases from J, leaving 16 bases between. In DNA form, the CDR3 reads TGCAGTGCCTCCTCAGGCGGGTCACAAGAGACCCAGTACTTC. Its protein is CSASSGGSQETQYF.

This chain links TRBV20-1 with TRBJ2-7, with D perhaps matching TRBD2 (5 bases). Germline loops: CDR1 DFQATT, CDR2 SNEGSKA (reference sequence). The CDR3 extends over 18 amino acids. Trimming took off 3 bases at V and 0 bases at J, with 24 bases between the two ends. CDR3 in DNA: TGCAGTGCTAGGAGTCCTCCTCGGGGTATGGCGAACTCCTACGAGCAGTACTTC. Protein: CSARSPPRGMANSYEQYF.

This rearrangement joins TRBV4-3 to TRBJ2-7, with TRBD1 matching over 10 bases. CDR3 length equals 16 residues. Germline CDR1 and CDR2: LGHNA and YSLEER. V lost 0 bases and J lost 7; bases outside the gene matches: 9. The chain's CDR3 is CASSQDLGTGVAEQYF. The CDR3 nucleotides are TGCGCCAGCAGCCAAGACCTCGGGACAGGGGTTGCGGAGCAGTACTTC.

This clonotype came up many times. The rearrangement uses TRBV27 and TRBJ2-7; D unresolved. The length of the CDR3 is 13 residues. The ends were cut back, 4 bases at V and 3 bases at J, with 10 bases in the middle. CDR1 and CDR2 from the germline V gene are MNHEY and SMNVEV (reference sequence). CDR3 in amino acids: CASSYPGDYEQYF. The CDR3 region has the DNA TGTGCCAGCAGTTATCCGGGCGACTACGAGCAGTACTTC.

This clonotype was recorded a few times. The rearrangement joins TRBV12-3 or TRBV12-4 to TRBJ1-3, with a weak D call TRBD1 (6 bases). The CDR3 covers 14 residues. The V end was cut by 6 bases, the J end by 4 bases, with 13 bases between. Here the CDR3 DNA reads TGTGCCAGCAGGAGTACAGGGACCGGAAACACCATATATTTT. Residues: CASRSTGTGNTIYF.

This clonotype appeared a few times. The chain has TRBV19 and TRBJ2-7; weak D call: TRBD1 (5 bases). Deletions cut 8 bases from V and 1 base from J, with 15 bases between. This CDR3 has 14 amino acids. Germline CDR1 reads LNHDA; CDR2 reads SQIVND (reference sequence). The CDR3 spells CASGGDSRSYEQYF. The CDR3 coding sequence is TGTGCCAGTGGCGGTGACAGCCGATCCTACGAGCAGTACTTC.

This clonotype was seen more than once but under ten times. This chain links TRBV7-9 with TRBJ2-1; possibly TRBD2 for D (5 bases). The germline V gene has CDR1 SEHNR and CDR2 FQNEAQ (reference sequence). The CDR3 is 15 residues long. V was cut by 2 bases and J by 3 bases, with 11 bases left in between. The CDR3 reads CASSLKGDFYNEQFF. The CDR3 region has the DNA TGTGCCAGCAGCTTAAAGGGAGACTTCTACAATGAGCAGTTCTTC.

V usage is TRBV18 and J usage is TRBJ2-5; the D gene could be TRBD1 or TRBD2 (5 bases each). The CDR3 consists of 15 residues. V was cut by 2 bases and J by 1 base, with 11 bases left in between. In germline, CDR1 is KGHSH, CDR2 LQKENI. CDR3 in amino acids: CASSPVGAAQETQYF. The CDR3 coding sequence is TGTGCCAGCTCACCAGTCGGGGCAGCCCAAGAGACCCAGTACTTC.

This clonotype has more than one count but fewer than ten. V gene TRBV20-1 combines with J gene TRBJ2-7; no reliable D call. CDR3 length equals 12 residues. V was clipped by 6 bases and J by 3 bases, with 12 bases between them. Germline V gene sequence: CDR1 DFQATT, CDR2 SNEGSKA (reference sequence). The CDR3 reads CSANIRLYEQYF. In nucleotides, the CDR3 is TGCAGTGCCAACATTCGGCTCTACGAGCAGTACTTC.

This clonotype appeared many times. The chain employs TRBV20-1 and TRBJ1-2; 8 nucleotides match TRBD1. CDR3 length: 14 amino acids. In germline, CDR1 is DFQATT, CDR2 SNEGSKA (reference sequence). Trimming removed 2 bases from V and 4 bases from J; junction bases left unmatched: 6. The CDR3 is CSARPDRGPYGYTF. CDR3 nucleotide sequence: TGCAGTGCTAGACCCGACAGGGGCCCCTATGGCTACACCTTC.

The V gene is TRBV12-3 or TRBV12-4, the J gene TRBJ2-5; D perhaps matches TRBD2 (7 bases). The CDR3 sequence is 14 residues long. Deletions cut 5 bases from V and 5 bases from J, with 15 bases between. The CDR3 is CASSRAGAMETQYF. CDR3 coding DNA: TGTGCCAGCAGTAGGGCGGGGGCTATGGAGACCCAGTACTTC.

In its sample, this clonotype was seen many times. The chain uses TRBV12-3 or TRBV12-4 and TRBJ2-1; 12 positions agree with TRBD2. Trimming removed 6 bases from V and 10 bases from J; junction bases left unmatched: 7. This CDR3 is 14 amino acids long. The CDR3 spells CASSLGLAGREQFF. The CDR3 DNA sequence: TGTGCCAGCAGCCTCGGACTAGCGGGACGGGAGCAGTTCTTC.

This clonotype was seen more than once but under ten times. The chain joins TRBV5-1 to TRBJ2-7; no firm D call. CDR1 is SGHRS, CDR2 YFSETQ, per germline. V gave up 4 bases and J gave up 3 bases, with 17 bases separating them. This CDR3 region has 15 residues. Here the CDR3 reads CASSPAVGAGYEQYF. The CDR3, as DNA: TGCGCCAGCAGCCCAGCCGTGGGCGCAGGCTACGAGCAGTACTTC. Looking up the rest from reference TRBV5-1 and TRBJ2-7 gives the full variable domain: KAGVTQTPRYLIKTRGQQVTLSCSPISGHRSVSWYQQTPGQGLQFLFEYFSETQRNKGNFPGRFSGRQFSNSRSEMNVSTLELGDSALYLCASSPAVGAGYEQYFGPGTRLTVT.

This clonotype showed up just a few times. The chain links TRBV4-3 to TRBJ2-3; a possible D gene is TRBD2 (6 bases). The germline V and J ends were trimmed by 0 bases and 2 bases, with 15 bases remaining between them. The CDR3 totals 17 residues. CDR1 and CDR2 from the germline V gene are LGHNA and YSLEER. CDR3 sequence: CASSQEWGVPHTDTQYF. DNA for the CDR3: TGCGCCAGCAGCCAAGAATGGGGGGTCCCACACACAGATACGCAGTATTTT.

This clonotype was observed a handful of times. The rearrangement joins TRBV11-2 to TRBJ1-1, with unresolved D. This CDR3 spans 13 amino acids. V was shortened by 0 bases and J by 4 bases, with 6 bases between the two germline ends. From germline, CDR1 is SGHAT and CDR2 FQNNGV. DNA of the CDR3: TGTGCCAGCAGCTTAGAGGTGGTCACTGAAGCTTTCTTT. This translates into CASSLEVVTEAFF.

V is TRBV6-2 or TRBV6-3 and J is TRBJ2-5, with a weak D call TRBD1 (5 bases). This CDR3 has 12 amino acids. Trimming took 2 bases from V and 7 from J, leaving 8 bases between them. CDR1 and CDR2 from the germline V gene are MNHEY and SVGEGT. As DNA, the CDR3 is TGTGCCAGCAGTTACCATAGGGGGACCCAGTACTTC. Its protein is CASSYHRGTQYF.

This clonotype was observed at least ten times. The V and J genes are TRBV24-1 and TRBJ2-2, with 7 bases matching TRBD2. There are 14 residues in the CDR3. J lost 2 bases, V lost 9 bases, and 5 bases had no gene match. The V gene's germline CDR1 is KGHDR and CDR2 SFDVKD. The chain's CDR3 is CATASSGNTGELFF. The CDR3 DNA is TGTGCCACCGCCTCTAGCGGAAACACCGGGGAGCTGTTTTTT.

This clonotype was observed at least ten times. This chain links TRBV5-1 with TRBJ2-1; tentatively, D is TRBD2 (5 bases). The CDR3 extends over 16 amino acids. Germline loops: CDR1 SGHRS, CDR2 YFSETQ. Trimming left V 6 bases short and J 4 bases short, with 20 bases between. CDR3 protein: CASTQTSSSFYNEQFF. The CDR3 DNA reads TGCGCCAGCACCCAAACTAGTTCGTCTTTTTACAATGAGCAGTTCTTC.

This clonotype has a count of ten or more. This chain uses TRBV6-2 or TRBV6-3 with TRBJ2-7; TRBD2 agrees at 11 bases. The CDR3 has 16 residues. The ends lost 5 bases at V and 6 bases at J; junction bases unmatched: 12. Germline assignment: CDR1 MNHEY and CDR2 SVGEGT. The CDR3 nucleotides read TGTGCCAGCAGTCTTCCCGTTACTAGCGGGAGAAGCGAGCAGTACTTC. This translates into CASSLPVTSGRSEQYF.

The chain joins TRBV19 to TRBJ2-7; 8 bases agree with TRBD1. With V trimmed by 4 bases and J by 5 bases, 4 bases remained unmatched. Germline CDR1 and CDR2: LNHDA and SQIVND (reference sequence). CDR3 size: 13 residues. CDR3 coding DNA: TGTGCCAGTAGTAGCCAGGGGGCCCACGAGCAGTACTTC. It encodes CASSSQGAHEQYF. The entire variable domain, with the rest obtained from reference TRBV19 and TRBJ2-7, is as follows: DGGITQSPKYLFRKEGQNVTLSCEQNLNHDAMYWYRQDPGQGLRLIYYSQIVNDFQKGDIAEGYSVSREKKESFPLTVTSAQKNPTAFYLCASSSQGAHEQYFGPGTRLTVT.

In this sample, this clonotype is medium-sized (0.01 to 0.1%). This rearrangement joins TRBV5-1 to TRBJ2-3, with D perhaps given as TRBD1 or TRBD2 (5 bases each). V lost 3 bases and J 1 base, leaving 12 bases between the germline ends. The CDR3 is made up of 15 amino acids. Germline V CDR1 and CDR2: SGHRS, YFSETQ. CDR3 loop: CASSSGTPGTDTQYF. Here the CDR3 DNA reads TGCGCCAGCAGCTCCGGGACCCCCGGCACAGATACGCAGTATTTT.

This clonotype came up a few times. The gene calls are TRBV6-1 and TRBJ1-5; 9 nucleotides line up with TRBD1. This CDR3 has 15 amino acids. Germline loops: CDR1 MNHNS, CDR2 SASEGT. V shed 6 bases and J 5 bases; nucleotides not matched to a gene: 8. CDR3 coding DNA: TGTGCCAGCAGCTCCTTAGGACAGGGGCATCAGCCCCAGCATTTT. Its translation: CASSSLGQGHQPQHF.

CDR3 nucleotide sequence: TGTGCCAGCAGTTCAGAAGGGCCGTATGAAGCTTTCTTT. Translating gives CASSSEGPYEAFF. V and J are TRBV12-3 or TRBV12-4 and TRBJ1-1; no reliable D call. This CDR3 contains 13 residues. Trimming removed 4 bases from V and 7 bases from J, with 13 bases in between.

There are many counts of this clonotype. The chain recombines TRBV14 with TRBJ2-3, with a weak D call TRBD1 (6 bases). CDR3 length: 13 amino acids. In germline, CDR1 is SGHDN, CDR2 FVKESK. Deletions cut 4 bases from V and 4 bases from J, with 9 bases between. CDR3 sequence: CASSRNRADTQYF. CDR3 nucleotides: TGTGCCAGCAGCCGAAACAGGGCAGATACGCAGTATTTT.